This TCR beta chain was recovered during a study of blood T cell repertoires in COVID-19. At the level of the study: From T cells, B-cell-depleted T cells, or PBMCs came the material, which was cDNA or gDNA.

Methods used by the authors: Estimation of nucleated cell counts relied on the amplification of reference gene primers. The table came from immunoSEQ multiplex PCR; TCRdb's copy has only in-frame clones and leaves some out. V, J and clone size reflect that table, while D and trimming were determined from the DNA. The sample carries a few hundred thousand clones, roughly 84% recorded once. The germline V gene has CDR1 MNHEY and CDR2 SVGAGI. Trimming pared 2 bases from V and 12 bases from J, leaving 14 bases between. The CDR3 loop spans 13 amino acids. The rearrangement uses TRBV6-5 and TRBJ2-1; D is ambiguous. This clonotype was obtained from a woman aged 40 to 50 who had recovered from COVID-19. The sample consisted of peripheral blood. CDR3 region: CASSYRVETVQFF. CDR3 DNA: TGTGCCAGCAGTTACCGGGTGGAGACGGTGCAGTTCTTC.